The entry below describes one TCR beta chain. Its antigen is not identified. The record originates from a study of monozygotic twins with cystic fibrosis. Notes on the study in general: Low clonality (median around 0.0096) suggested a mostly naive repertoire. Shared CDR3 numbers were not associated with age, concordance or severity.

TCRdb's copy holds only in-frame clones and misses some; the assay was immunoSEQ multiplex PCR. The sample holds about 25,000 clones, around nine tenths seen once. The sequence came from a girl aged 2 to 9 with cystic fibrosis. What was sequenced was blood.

The CDR3 reads CASSLAQGSWTGELFF. As DNA, the CDR3 is TGCGCCAGCAGCCTGGCACAGGGGAGTTGGACCGGGGAGCTGTTTTTT. The chain has TRBV4-1 and TRBJ2-2; 7 positions agree with TRBD1. This CDR3 region has 16 residues. The trim removed 4 bases at V and 5 bases at J, leaving 10 bases unmatched. From germline, CDR1 is MGHRA and CDR2 YSYEKL.